The source of this T cell receptor (beta chain) is a study of blood T cell repertoires in COVID-19. TCRdb's table, derived via immunoSEQ multiplex PCR, lists solely in-frame clones and lacks some. The table lists 36,000 or so clones, roughly nine tenths of them singletons. Deletions cut 2 bases from V and 2 bases from J, with 15 bases between. The CDR3 consists of 16 residues. Germline values: CDR1 SGHTS, CDR2 YDEGEE. The sequence came from a human donor in a cohort sampled during active COVID-19. The sample taken for sequencing was peripheral blood. The gene calls are TRBV5-8 and TRBJ2-3; TRBD2 is a possible D gene (6 bases). DNA for the CDR3: TGTGCCAGCAGCTTTGGAGTAGCGGCCTCCACAGATACGCAGTATTTT. This gives the protein CASSFGVAASTDTQYF.